This section outlines one T cell receptor (beta chain) sequence together with its context. Its target antigen remains unknown. Base qualities were left out, and no much larger clone turns up one base away. The CDR3 regions of human TCRbeta chains were analyzed by immunosequencing. Turning to the authors' computational methods: TCRs in the repertoires were compared against a reference library of SARS-CoV-2-specific TCRs that had been generated with the MIRA antigen-specificity platform. Breadth was defined as the fraction of unique TCRs that were SARS-CoV-2-associated. Depth was defined as the fraction of total T cells that were SARS-CoV-2-associated. Each spike-specific TCR was assigned to its reactive spike region and to a CD4 or CD8 class using the MIRA data. Log10-transformed breadth and depth values were compared by one-way ANOVA with Sidak's multiple comparisons tests. The source is immuneACCESS, and TCRdb retained only in-frame sequences with V and J called. Part of the clones is not carried over; for the studies checked, unresolved V genes explain less than half of this, and the remainder is unexplained. V and J calls and clone size are as listed in that table; D and trimming were resolved from the DNA. This sample gives 95,000 to 150,000 clones in total; around 89% of them show up just once. Less than 2% of the sample is held by the ten biggest clonotypes.

This sample was taken from a study of T cell responses to AZD1222 COVID-19 vaccine (dated by TCRdb to the early 2020s). Broadly, across the study: Because spike-specific TCR depth and breadth did not differ between the two schedules, AZD1222 recipients who got a second dose at roughly 4 weeks were pooled with those who got a second dose at roughly 12 weeks. A total of roughly 240 trial participants underwent TCR sequencing, of whom 200 to 220 received two doses of AZD1222 and some 25 received two doses of the MenACWY control vaccine. Trial participants were enrolled into age subgroups of 18-55, 56-69 and 70-plus years, which contained approximately 150, 30 and 60 TCR-sequenced participants, respectively. What the work shows at the level of the full study, not this receptor alone: Reportedly, almost half of the unique spike-specific TCRs recognized epitopes lying outside the regions that are mutated in the B.1.351 and B.1.1.7 variants. In the small 56-69-year group, the increase in depth fell short of significance, most likely because of low power. The vaccine-associated CD4 TCRs covered the entire spike protein, and the dominant responses fell in regions 160-218 and 743-854. After two AZD1222 doses, both the breadth and the depth of spike-specific TCRs were significantly higher than at day 0 and than in MenACWY recipients. Participants were mostly white British and included more females than males, and it was suggested by the authors that clonal diversity may have been underestimated. Because no day 14 peak-response samples were available, the repertoires could be characterized only after the peak T cell response. Conclusions about previously exposed vaccinees are limited because only five or six AZD1222 recipients were SARS-CoV-2 seropositive at baseline.

CDR1 and CDR2 are read off the germline V gene (reference sequence) as LNHDA and SQIVND. Compared with germline, V lacks 5 bases and J lacks 0 bases; bases without a gene match: 5. The CDR3 goes from the cysteine to the phenylalanine over 15 residues. Only the CDR3 portion is preserved as DNA: 45 bases, with reading frame beginning at the first base. The time point label, as the study defines it: baseline before first vaccination. Vaccinee samples were obtained from the UK trials COV001 and COV002, which included a single-blind randomized controlled phase 2/3 trial of AZD1222 (ChAdOx1 nCoV-19) in healthy adults. For TCRbeta chain sequencing, PBMC samples were collected from trial participants at day 0 and at day 28 after the second dose.

The chain was built from TRBV19 and TRBJ1-1; TRBD1 agrees with 8 junctional bases. This receptor was identified in an adult in good health. The sample was peripheral blood, taken on day 0 of AZD1222 vaccination. DNA sequence: TGTGCCAGTAGTTTACGGGACAGGATGAACACTGAAGCTTTCTTT. This translates into CASSLRDRMNTEAFF.